This T cell receptor (beta chain) was profiled in a study of Graves' ophthalmopathy and Graves' hyperthyroidism (dated by TCRdb to the late 2010s). Regarding the study in general: Peripheral blood was collected before any treatment was given, at the time of initial diagnosis. To tell Graves' ophthalmopathy apart from Graves' hyperthyroidism, and to predict which patients would progress to ophthalmopathy, the study relied on TCR beta repertoire signatures. In total, approximately 130 blood samples were TCR-sequenced: approximately 42 ophthalmopathy, some 72 hyperthyroidism and around 17 hyperthyroidism-to-ophthalmopathy patients. A discovery set of 100 or so patients (about 45 ophthalmopathy, just over 55 stable hyperthyroidism) was enrolled to explore V-J signatures distinguishing ophthalmopathy from hyperthyroidism. An independent validation cohort comprised 18 hyperthyroidism patients and roughly 15 patients who later progressed from hyperthyroidism to ophthalmopathy. In over 5 hyperthyroidism patients, the T-cell repertoire of thyroid tissue was compared with the T-cell repertoire of blood. After sampling, hyperthyroidism patients received methimazole starting at 30 mg daily, and ophthalmopathy patients received high-dose intravenous methylprednisolone. For training and testing, the approximately 97 patients in the discovery cohort were randomly divided in a 7:3 ratio. Study-level results and caveats: In validation, the model predicted ophthalmopathy progression with nearly 71% sensitivity and approximately 75% specificity; 12 predicted patients were CT-confirmed with GO in a median of about 7.1 months. Most expanded thyroid clonotypes with frequency above 0.001 were also detected in blood, suggesting blood repertoires may reflect the thyroid immune response. Sample size was not predetermined statistically, and investigators were not blinded to group allocation. The 13-signature model separated ophthalmopathy from stable hyperthyroidism with about 86% sensitivity and roughly 84% specificity in cross-validation, and 80%/75% in the test set.

At least ten counts were recorded for this clonotype. What antigen it recognizes has not been identified. Per-nucleotide qualities are absent, and no much larger clonotype sits a single base away. Ophthalmopathy patients were characterized by moderately to severely active disease, a Clinical Activity Score of at least 3, a NOSPECS grade of at least 4, and a disease duration under 3 months. Patients with other autoimmune diseases, uncontrolled infections, pregnancy or lactation were excluded. Diagnosis was based on clinical symptoms, serum thyroxine, TRAb, thyroid ultrasound and orbital computed tomography. Using Ficoll-Paque density gradient centrifugation, PBMCs were isolated from approximately 11 ml of fresh peripheral blood. Total RNA was extracted with Trizol reagent and quality-checked on an Agilent 2100 Bioanalyzer. For repertoire sequencing, TCR beta CDR3 regions were amplified from RNA transcripts. A first-round RT-PCR used HTBI primers with the Qiagen OneStep RT-PCR kit, followed by a second-round multiplex PCR, size selection and purification. Libraries were sequenced on an Illumina HiSeq2000 using paired-end 100 bp reads. In the source study's methods: SOAPnuke was used to process the reads, throwing out any read that had adapters, had uncalled bases, had a mean Phred below 15, or lacked an exact constant-primer or identifier match. High-quality paired reads were merged with COPE v1.2.5. Each unique nucleotide sequence was treated as a clonotype, and MiTCR v1.1 was used to align the clonotypes to the IMGT TRB V, D and J references. Only V-J combinations with frequency above 0.0001 were analysed, covering approximately 99% of repertoires. For each V-J combination, a TCR clonal expansion and chaos score was defined as F50 clonal expansion divided by the chaos observed in the TCRdist matrix. Welch's t-statistics and random forest were used to reduce features to about a dozen V-J combinations, which were fed into a naive Bayes classifier. Thyroid-blood repertoire similarity was quantified with the Morisita-Horn index. The public sequencing data were trimmed at Q25 with fastp and processed into clonotypes with MiXCR by TCRdb, which kept only in-frame beta chains. Rows with a matching CDR3 protein are joined into one entry that keeps the most common DNA and genes. The V and J calls and clone size are TCRdb's, not the authors'. The sample profile shows about 480,000 distinct CDR3 sequences; over 13% of them were found once. The top ten clones comprise over 7.5% of the sample.

Material for sequencing was blood. The receptor was isolated from a woman in her thirties with Graves' ophthalmopathy. Donor details come from another sample of the same person, matched by shared clones.

Here is the DNA: TGTGCCAGCACGGCCACCTCTCTTGGAAACACCATATATTTT. Its translation is CASTATSLGNTIYF. The chain employs TRBV6-1 and TRBJ1-3; the D gene cannot be named for sure. V loses 7 bases of germline sequence and J loses 3 bases, and the interval between the two ends is 13 bases. Based on the germline V gene, the CDR1 and CDR2 sequences are MNHNS and SASEGT. The CDR3 runs 14 amino acids, cysteine and phenylalanine included. The kept DNA is CDR3 alone, 42 bases in frame from the first base.